This TCR beta chain stems from a study of identical twins. Trimming pared 4 bases from V and 1 base from J, leaving 16 bases between. The CDR3 extends over 16 amino acids. Each CDR3 protein is one row after TCRdb ran MiXCR on the 5' RACE reads. This sample has more than 1.5 million distinct CDR3 sequences; more than 30% occur once, and the top ten carry about 0.27%. The sequence came from a newborn girl in good health. Sequenced input: cord blood. The chain combines TRBV12-3 or TRBV12-4 with TRBJ2-5; D perhaps matches TRBD2 (5 bases). CDR3 nucleotides: TGTGCCAGCAGTTCCCCCCGAACTAGTTCCCAAGAGACCCAGTACTTC. It translates to CASSSPRTSSQETQYF.